This TCR beta chain was recorded in a study of blood T cell repertoires in COVID-19. In germline, CDR1 is MNHNS, CDR2 SASEGT. The CDR3 extends over 18 amino acids. V lost 0 bases and J lost 0, with 12 bases in between. Clones were read by immunoSEQ multiplex PCR, and TCRdb kept only the in-frame ones, dropping some. The sample lists approximately 120,000 clones, nearly 90% occurring once. Sample: peripheral blood. The TCR comes from a woman of 80 years or more with acute or convalescent COVID-19. The rearrangement joins TRBV6-1 to TRBJ2-6; maybe TRBD2 (6 bases). The CDR3 DNA reads as TGTGCCAGCAGTGAAGCGGGGGGAGGTAGCTCTGGGGCCAACGTCCTGACTTTC. It encodes CASSEAGGGSSGANVLTF.